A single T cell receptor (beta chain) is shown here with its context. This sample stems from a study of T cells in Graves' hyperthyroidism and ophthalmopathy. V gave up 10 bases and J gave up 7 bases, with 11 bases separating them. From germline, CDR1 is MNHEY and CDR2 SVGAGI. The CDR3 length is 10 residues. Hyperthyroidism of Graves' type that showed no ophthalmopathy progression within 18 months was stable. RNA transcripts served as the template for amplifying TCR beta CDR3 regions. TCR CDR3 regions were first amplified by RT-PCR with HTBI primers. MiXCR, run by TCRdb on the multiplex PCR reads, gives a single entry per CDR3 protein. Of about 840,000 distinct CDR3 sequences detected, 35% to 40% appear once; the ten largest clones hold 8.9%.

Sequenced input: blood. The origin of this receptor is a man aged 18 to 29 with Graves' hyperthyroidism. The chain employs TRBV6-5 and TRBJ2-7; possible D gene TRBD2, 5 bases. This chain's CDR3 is CAIGPGEQYF. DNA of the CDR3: TGTGCCATTGGACCGGGGGAGCAGTACTTC.